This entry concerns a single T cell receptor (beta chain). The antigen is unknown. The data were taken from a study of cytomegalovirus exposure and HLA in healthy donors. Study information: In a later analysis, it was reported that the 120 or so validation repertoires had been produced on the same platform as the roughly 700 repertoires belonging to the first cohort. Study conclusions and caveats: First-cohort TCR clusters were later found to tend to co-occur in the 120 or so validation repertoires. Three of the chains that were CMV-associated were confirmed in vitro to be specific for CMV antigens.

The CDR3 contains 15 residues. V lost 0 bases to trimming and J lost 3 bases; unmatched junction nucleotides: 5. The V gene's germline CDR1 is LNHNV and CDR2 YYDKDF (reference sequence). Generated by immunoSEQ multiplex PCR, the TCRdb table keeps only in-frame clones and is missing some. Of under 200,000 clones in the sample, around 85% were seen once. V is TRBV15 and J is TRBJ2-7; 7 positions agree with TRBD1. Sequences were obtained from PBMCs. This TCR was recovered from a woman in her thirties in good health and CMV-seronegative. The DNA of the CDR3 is TGTGCCACCAGCAGAGATCTAGGGGGCATCTACGAGCAGTACTTC. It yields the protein CATSRDLGGIYEQYF.